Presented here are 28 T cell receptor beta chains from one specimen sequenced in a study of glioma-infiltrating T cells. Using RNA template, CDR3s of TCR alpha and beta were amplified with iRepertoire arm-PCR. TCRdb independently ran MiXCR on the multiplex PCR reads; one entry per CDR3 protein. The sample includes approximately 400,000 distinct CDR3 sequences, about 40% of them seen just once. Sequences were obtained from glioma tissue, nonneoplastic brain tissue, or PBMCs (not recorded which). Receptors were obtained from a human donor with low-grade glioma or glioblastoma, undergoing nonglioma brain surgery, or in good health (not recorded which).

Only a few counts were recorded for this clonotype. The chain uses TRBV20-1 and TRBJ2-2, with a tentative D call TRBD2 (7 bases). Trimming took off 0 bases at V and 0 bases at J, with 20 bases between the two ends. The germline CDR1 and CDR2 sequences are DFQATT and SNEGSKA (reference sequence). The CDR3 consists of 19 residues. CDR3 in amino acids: CSARDERDTFSANTGELFF. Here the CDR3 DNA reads TGCAGTGCTAGAGATGAGCGGGACACCTTCTCAGCGAACACCGGGGAGCTGTTTTTT.

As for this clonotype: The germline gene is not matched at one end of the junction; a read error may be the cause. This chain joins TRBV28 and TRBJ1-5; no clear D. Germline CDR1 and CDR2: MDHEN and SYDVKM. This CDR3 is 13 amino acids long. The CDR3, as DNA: TGTGCCAGCAGTTTGGAGGCAATTCAGCCCCACCATTTT. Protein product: CASSLEAIQPHHF.

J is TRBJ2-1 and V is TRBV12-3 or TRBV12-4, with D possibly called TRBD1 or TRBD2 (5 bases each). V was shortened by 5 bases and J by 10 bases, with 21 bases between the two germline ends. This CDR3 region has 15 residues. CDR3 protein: CASSPLSGRWDEQFF. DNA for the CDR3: TGTGCCAGCAGTCCGCTTAGTGGGAGATGGGACGAGCAGTTCTTC.

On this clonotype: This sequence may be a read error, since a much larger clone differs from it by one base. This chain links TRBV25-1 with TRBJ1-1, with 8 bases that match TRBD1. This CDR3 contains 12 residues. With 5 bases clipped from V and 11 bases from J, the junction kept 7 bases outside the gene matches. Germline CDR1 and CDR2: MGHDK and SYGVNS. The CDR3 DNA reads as TGTGCCAGCAGTCAAGGACAGGGCGAGGCTTTCTTT. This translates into CASSQGQGEAFF.

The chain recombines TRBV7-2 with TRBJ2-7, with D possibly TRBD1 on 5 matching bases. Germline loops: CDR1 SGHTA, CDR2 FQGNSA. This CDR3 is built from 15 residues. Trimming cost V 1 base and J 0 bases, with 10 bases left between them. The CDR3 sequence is CASSLGGGYSYEQYF. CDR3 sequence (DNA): TGTGCCAGCAGCTTAGGGGGCGGCTACTCCTACGAGCAGTACTTC.

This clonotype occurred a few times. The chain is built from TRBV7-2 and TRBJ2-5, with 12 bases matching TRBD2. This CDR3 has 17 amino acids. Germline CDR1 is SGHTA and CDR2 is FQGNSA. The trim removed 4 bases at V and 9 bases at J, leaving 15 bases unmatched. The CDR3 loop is CASSSTGTSGFKWAQYF. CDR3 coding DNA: TGTGCCAGCAGCTCCACCGGGACTAGCGGGTTTAAGTGGGCCCAGTACTTC.

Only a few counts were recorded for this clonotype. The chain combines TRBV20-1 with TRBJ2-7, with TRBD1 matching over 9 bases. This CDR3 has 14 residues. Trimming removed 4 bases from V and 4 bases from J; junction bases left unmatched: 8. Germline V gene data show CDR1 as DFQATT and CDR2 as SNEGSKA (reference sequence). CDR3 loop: CSATPDRGQYEQYF. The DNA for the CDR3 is TGCAGTGCTACTCCGGACAGGGGTCAATACGAGCAGTACTTC.

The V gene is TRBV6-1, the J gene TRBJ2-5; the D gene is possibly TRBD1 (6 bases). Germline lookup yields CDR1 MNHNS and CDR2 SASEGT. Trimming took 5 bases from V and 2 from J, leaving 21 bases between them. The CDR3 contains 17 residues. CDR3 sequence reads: CASSRPQTGTHQETQYF. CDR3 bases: TGTGCCAGCAGTCGTCCACAGACCGGGACACATCAAGAGACCCAGTACTTC.

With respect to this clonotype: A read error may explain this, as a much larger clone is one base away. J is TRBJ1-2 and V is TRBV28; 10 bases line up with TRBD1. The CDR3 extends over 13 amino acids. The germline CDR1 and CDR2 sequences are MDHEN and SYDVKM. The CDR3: CASSDRGLYGYIF. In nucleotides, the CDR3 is TGTGCCAGCAGCGACAGGGGGCTCTATGGCTACATCTTC.

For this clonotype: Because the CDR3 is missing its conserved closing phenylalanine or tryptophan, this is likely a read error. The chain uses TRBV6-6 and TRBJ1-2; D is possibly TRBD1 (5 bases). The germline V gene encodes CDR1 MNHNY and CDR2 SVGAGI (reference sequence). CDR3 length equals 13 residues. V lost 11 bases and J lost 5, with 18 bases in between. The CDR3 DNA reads TGTGCCTCAAGCAATAGGGGTCGGTATGGCTACACCCTC. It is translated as CASSNRGRYGYTL.

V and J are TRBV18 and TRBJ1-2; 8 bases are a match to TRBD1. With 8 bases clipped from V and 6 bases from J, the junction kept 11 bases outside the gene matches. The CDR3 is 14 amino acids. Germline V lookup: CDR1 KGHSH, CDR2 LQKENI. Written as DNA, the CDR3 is TGTGCCAGCCGAAGCGCGGACAGGGTTGATGGCTACACCTTC. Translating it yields CASRSADRVDGYTF.

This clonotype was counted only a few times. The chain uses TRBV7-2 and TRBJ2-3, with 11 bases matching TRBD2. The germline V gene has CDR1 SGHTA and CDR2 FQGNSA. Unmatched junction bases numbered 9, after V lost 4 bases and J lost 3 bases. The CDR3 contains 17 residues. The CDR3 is CASSWITSGSLTDTQYF. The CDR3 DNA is TGTGCCAGCAGCTGGATAACTAGCGGGAGTTTGACAGATACGCAGTATTTT.

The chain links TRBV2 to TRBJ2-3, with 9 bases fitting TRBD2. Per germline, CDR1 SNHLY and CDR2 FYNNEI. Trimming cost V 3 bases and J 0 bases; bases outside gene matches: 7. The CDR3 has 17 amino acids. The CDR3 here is CASSENRLAESTDTQYF. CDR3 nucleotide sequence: TGTGCCAGCAGTGAGAACCGACTAGCGGAAAGCACAGATACGCAGTATTTT.

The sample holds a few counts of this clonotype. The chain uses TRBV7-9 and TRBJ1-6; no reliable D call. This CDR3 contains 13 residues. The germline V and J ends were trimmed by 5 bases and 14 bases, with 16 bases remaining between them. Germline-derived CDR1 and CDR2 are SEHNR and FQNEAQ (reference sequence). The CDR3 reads CASSPDASGSLHF. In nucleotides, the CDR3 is TGTGCCAGCAGCCCGGATGCCTCCGGGTCCCTCCACTTT.

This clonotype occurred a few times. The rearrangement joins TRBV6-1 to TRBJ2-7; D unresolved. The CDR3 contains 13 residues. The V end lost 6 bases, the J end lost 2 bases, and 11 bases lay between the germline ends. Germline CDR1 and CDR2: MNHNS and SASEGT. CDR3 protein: CASSLAPTYEQYF. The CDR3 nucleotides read TGTGCCAGCAGCCTGGCGCCTACCTACGAGCAGTACTTC.

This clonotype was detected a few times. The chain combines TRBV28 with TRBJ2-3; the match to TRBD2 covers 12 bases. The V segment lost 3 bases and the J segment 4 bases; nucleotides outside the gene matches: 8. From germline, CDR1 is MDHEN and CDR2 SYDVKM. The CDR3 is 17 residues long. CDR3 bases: TGTGCCAGCAGTTTTTGGGCTAGCGGGAGGGTAGCAGATACGCAGTATTTT. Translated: CASSFWASGRVADTQYF. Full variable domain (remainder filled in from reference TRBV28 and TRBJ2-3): DVKVTQSSRYLVKRTGEKVFLECVQDMDHENMFWYRQDPGLGLRLIYFSYDVKMKEKGDIPEGYSVSREKKERFSLILESASTNQTSMYLCASSFWASGRVADTQYFGPGTRLTVL.

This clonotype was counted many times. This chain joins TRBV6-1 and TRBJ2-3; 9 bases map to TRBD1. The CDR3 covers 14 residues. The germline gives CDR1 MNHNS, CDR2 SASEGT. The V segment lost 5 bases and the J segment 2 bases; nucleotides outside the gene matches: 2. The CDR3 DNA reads TGTGCCAGCAGTCGGGACAGGGTCACAGATACGCAGTATTTT. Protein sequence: CASSRDRVTDTQYF.

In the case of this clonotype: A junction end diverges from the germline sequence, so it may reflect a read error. Here the CDR3 reads CSARDPGSDETKYF. CDR3 sequence (DNA): TGCAGTGCTAGAGATCCGGGGAGTGACGAGACCAAGTACTTC. This chain uses TRBV20-1 with TRBJ2-5; D is perhaps TRBD2 (5 bases). CDR3 length: 14 residues. CDR1 and CDR2 from the germline V gene are DFQATT and SNEGSKA (reference sequence).

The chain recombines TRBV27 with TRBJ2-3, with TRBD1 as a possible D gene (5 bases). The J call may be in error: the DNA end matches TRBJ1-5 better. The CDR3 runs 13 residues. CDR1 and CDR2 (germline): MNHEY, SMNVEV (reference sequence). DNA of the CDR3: TGTACCGCGGGGGACCTAAGCACAGATACGCAGCATTTT. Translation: CTAGDLSTDTQHF.

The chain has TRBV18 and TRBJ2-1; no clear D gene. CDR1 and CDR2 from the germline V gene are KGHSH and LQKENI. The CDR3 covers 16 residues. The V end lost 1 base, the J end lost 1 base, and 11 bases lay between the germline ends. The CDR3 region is CASSPQSQPSYNEQFF. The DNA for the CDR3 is TGTGCCAGCTCACCACAGTCCCAACCTTCCTACAATGAGCAGTTCTTC.

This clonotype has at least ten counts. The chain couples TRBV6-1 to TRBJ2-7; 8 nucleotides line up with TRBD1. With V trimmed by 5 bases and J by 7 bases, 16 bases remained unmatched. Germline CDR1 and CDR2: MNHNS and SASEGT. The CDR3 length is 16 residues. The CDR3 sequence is CASSRSSDRARREQYF. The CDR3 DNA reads TGTGCCAGCAGTCGATCCTCGGACAGGGCACGACGAGAGCAGTACTTC.

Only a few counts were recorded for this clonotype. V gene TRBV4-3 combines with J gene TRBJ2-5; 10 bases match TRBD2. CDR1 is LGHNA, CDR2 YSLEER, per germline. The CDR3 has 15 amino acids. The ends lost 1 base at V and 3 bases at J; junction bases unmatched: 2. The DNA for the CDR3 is TGCGCCAGCAGCCAAGCCCTAGCGGGAGAAGAGACCCAGTACTTC. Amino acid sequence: CASSQALAGEETQYF.

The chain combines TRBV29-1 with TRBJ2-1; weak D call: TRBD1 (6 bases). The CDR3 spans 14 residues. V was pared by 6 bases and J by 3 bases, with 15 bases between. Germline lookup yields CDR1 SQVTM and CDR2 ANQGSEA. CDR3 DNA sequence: TGCAGCGTAGACCACAGGGCGCTCTACAATGAGCAGTTCTTC. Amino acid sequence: CSVDHRALYNEQFF.

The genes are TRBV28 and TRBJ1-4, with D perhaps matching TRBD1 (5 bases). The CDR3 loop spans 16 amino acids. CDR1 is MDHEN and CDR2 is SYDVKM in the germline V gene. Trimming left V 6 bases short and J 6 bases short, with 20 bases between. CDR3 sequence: CASSYLESGGYEKLFF. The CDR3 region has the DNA TGTGCCAGCAGCTACCTCGAAAGCGGGGGGTATGAAAAACTGTTTTTT.

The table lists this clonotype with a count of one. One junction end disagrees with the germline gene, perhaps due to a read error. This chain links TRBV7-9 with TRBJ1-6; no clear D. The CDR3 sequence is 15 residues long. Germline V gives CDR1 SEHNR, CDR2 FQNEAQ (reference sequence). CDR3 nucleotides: TGTGCCAGCAGCTTAGGAAATGCGGGGAATTCACTCCTCCACTTT. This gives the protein CASSLGNAGNSLLHF.

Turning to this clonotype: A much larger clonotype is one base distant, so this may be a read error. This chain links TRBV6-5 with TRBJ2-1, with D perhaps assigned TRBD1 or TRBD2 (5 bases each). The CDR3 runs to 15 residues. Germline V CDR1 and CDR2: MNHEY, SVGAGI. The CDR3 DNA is TGTGCCAGCAGTCCTTCCGGGACCCCACTATATGAGCAGCTCTTC. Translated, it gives CASSPSGTPLYEQLF.

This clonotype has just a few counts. The CDR3 DNA reads TGTGCCACGGGACAGGACTCCTACAATGAGCAGTTCTTC. It translates to CATGQDSYNEQFF. The gene calls are TRBV6-1 and TRBJ2-1, with 8 bases identical to TRBD1. The V gene end was trimmed by 10 bases and the J gene end by 0 bases; junction bases not matched to a gene: 2. CDR1 MNHNS and CDR2 SASEGT come from the germline V gene. This CDR3 is built from 13 residues.

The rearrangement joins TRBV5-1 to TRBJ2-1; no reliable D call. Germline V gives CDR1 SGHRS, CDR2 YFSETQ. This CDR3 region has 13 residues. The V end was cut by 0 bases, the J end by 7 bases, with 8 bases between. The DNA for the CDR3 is TGCGCCAGCAGCTTGGACGCCTGGAATGAGCAGTTCTTC. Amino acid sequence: CASSLDAWNEQFF.